This T cell receptor beta chain was sequenced during a study of blood T cell repertoires in COVID-19. The overall study: The study drew acute and convalescent COVID-19 samples from the United States, Italy and Spain.

The CDR3 covers 15 residues. V lost 6 bases to trimming and J lost 6 bases; unmatched junction nucleotides: 11. CDR1 and CDR2 from the germline V gene are PRHDT and FYEKMQ (reference sequence). Using immunoSEQ multiplex PCR, the repertoire was profiled, and TCRdb retains in-frame clones only, with some absent. The data contain 280,000 or so clones, 75% to 90% of them singletons. The TCR comes from a woman in her forties or fifties who had recovered from COVID-19. Sequencing used PBMCs or T cells enriched from blood (not recorded which). J is TRBJ2-5 and V is TRBV13, with 9 bases identical to TRBD1. The CDR3 DNA sequence: TGTGCCAGCAGTTCTGGACCCGGGACAGGGCAGACCCAGTACTTC. As protein: CASSSGPGTGQTQYF. Using reference TRBV13 and TRBJ2-5 for the parts outside the CDR3, the full variable domain is AAGVIQSPRHLIKEKRETATLKCYPIPRHDTVYWYQQGPGQDPQFLISFYEKMQSDKGSIPDRFSAQQFSDYHSELNMSSLELGDSALYFCASSSGPGTGQTQYFGPGTRLLVL.